The clone carrying this TCR beta chain was detected a few times. Its target is unknown. 5'RACE with constant-segment primers yielded barcoded, UMI-tagged TCR alpha and TCR beta cDNA libraries. Each CDR3 protein is one row after TCRdb ran MiXCR on the 5' RACE reads. There are 470,000 or so distinct CDR3 sequences in the sample; around a quarter occur only once, and 9.5% to 15% lies in the top ten. These data originate in a study of T-cell memory formation after mild COVID-19. Study conclusions and caveats: Memory sampled before infection contained some responding clones, suggesting cross-reactive memory joined.

CDR3 size: 18 residues. Germline trimming cut 1 base from V and 8 bases from J; bases unmatched to any gene: 16. CDR1 and CDR2 (germline): MGHRA, YSYEKL. This receptor was obtained from an adult woman who had mild COVID-19 (a few samples of this study predate the infection). Cell type and time point are not known. Sample: PBMCs or a T cell subset sorted from them (not recorded which). The rearrangement joins TRBV4-1 to TRBJ2-3; TRBD2 agrees at 9 bases. CDR3 DNA sequence: TGCGCCAGCAGCCAAGGGGGGACTAGCAAGGGGCCCCCAGGTACGCAGTATTTT. This sequence encodes CASSQGGTSKGPPGTQYF.